Presented here are 5 T cell receptor beta chains from one specimen sequenced in a study of shared clonotypes between healthy human individuals. Here immunoSEQ multiplex PCR was the method, and the copy in TCRdb shows in-frame clones only, minus some. Here the sample spans roughly 2,500,000 clones, 80% to 95% being singletons. Material: naive CD4+ T cells from PBMCs. Specified subset: CD45RA+ positively selected. These receptors were taken from a man aged 18 to 30 in good health. Some clones in this sample may be carry-over from other donors' samples.

The V call is TRBV5-1, the J call TRBJ2-3; 10 bases fit TRBD2. The CDR3 is made up of 16 amino acids. Germline V gene data show CDR1 as SGHRS and CDR2 as YFSETQ. V was clipped by 0 bases and J by 6 bases; unmatched bases: 7. CDR3 sequence reads: CASSLALAGAGDTQYF. The CDR3 DNA is TGCGCCAGCAGCTTGGCCCTAGCGGGGGCCGGTGATACGCAGTATTTT.

V usage is TRBV18 and J usage is TRBJ1-6, with D perhaps TRBD1 (5 bases). The CDR3 loop spans 15 amino acids. Per germline, CDR1 KGHSH and CDR2 LQKENI. V was pared by 3 bases and J by 10 bases, with 16 bases between. The CDR3 spells CASSPGTYLDSPLHF. The CDR3 region has the DNA TGTGCCAGCTCACCCGGGACCTACTTAGACTCACCCCTCCACTTT.

This clone was recorded a few times. Distinct nucleotide sequences in the sample also encode this CDR3. This sequence joins TRBV30 and TRBJ1-1; the D is unclear. The CDR3 extends over 11 amino acids. Germline V gives CDR1 GTSNPN, CDR2 SVGIG (reference sequence). V lost 2 bases and J 3 bases, leaving 4 bases between the germline ends. In DNA, the CDR3 is TGTGCCTGGAGTCTGGACACTGAAGCTTTCTTT. Its translation: CAWSLDTEAFF. The whole variable domain, remainder taken from reference TRBV30 and TRBJ1-1, is SQTIHQWPATLVQPVGSPLSLECTVEGTSNPNLYWYRQAAGRGLQLLFYSVGIGQISSEVPQNLSASRPQDRQFILSSKKLLLSDSGFYLCAWSLDTEAFFGQGTRLTVV.

This clone was found a few times. The J gene is TRBJ1-1, the V gene TRBV6-5, with D unresolved. Trimming took off 0 bases at V and 1 base at J, with 9 bases between the two ends. Germline V CDR1 and CDR2: MNHEY, SVGAGI. The length of the CDR3 is 15 residues. This CDR3 is CASSYSAAGNTEAFF. The DNA of the CDR3 is TGTGCCAGCAGTTACTCGGCAGCGGGGAACACTGAAGCTTTCTTT.

The chain employs TRBV19 and TRBJ1-3; D might be TRBD1 (5 bases). Germline CDR1 LNHDA, CDR2 SQIVND (reference sequence). This CDR3 region has 16 residues. The V end lost 5 bases, the J end lost 3 bases, and 17 bases lay between the germline ends. DNA for the CDR3: TGTGCCAGTAGTCCTTTGGCGGCAGGGAATGGAAACACCATATATTTT. This encodes CASSPLAAGNGNTIYF.